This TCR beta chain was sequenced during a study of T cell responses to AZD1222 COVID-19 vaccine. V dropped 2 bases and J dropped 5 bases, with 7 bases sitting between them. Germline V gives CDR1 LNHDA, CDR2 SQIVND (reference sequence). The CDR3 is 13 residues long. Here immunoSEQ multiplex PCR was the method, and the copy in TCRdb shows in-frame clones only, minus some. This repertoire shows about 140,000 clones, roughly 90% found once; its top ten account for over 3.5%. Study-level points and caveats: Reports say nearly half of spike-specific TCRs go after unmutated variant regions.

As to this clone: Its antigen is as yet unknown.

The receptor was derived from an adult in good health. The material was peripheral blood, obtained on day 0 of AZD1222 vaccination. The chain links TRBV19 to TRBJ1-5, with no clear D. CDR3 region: CASSIRRDQPQHF. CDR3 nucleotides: TGTGCCAGTAGTATAAGGAGGGATCAGCCCCAGCATTTT.